This paragraph reports one TCR beta chain. Its target is unknown. CDR1 and CDR2 (germline): KGHDR, SFDVKD. The V and J ends lost 2 bases and 0 bases respectively, with 4 bases between them. This CDR3 spans 15 amino acids. The data were taken from a study of identical twins. Study-level results: The study based its conclusions on cross-sectional statistical analysis and did not follow the same donors. Models predicted less out-of-frame TCR alpha sharing in monozygotic twins than was found. In beta out-of-frame sequences, the excess sharing between twins was weaker.

TCRdb re-analysed the 5' RACE reads in MiXCR, keeping a single row per CDR3 protein. The data contain 1.5 million to 2 million distinct CDR3 sequences, roughly 35% of them singletons. Sequencing was performed on cord blood. The chain couples TRBV24-1 to TRBJ2-6; no definite D call. The clonotype comes from a newborn girl in good health. The CDR3 DNA reads TGTGCCACCAGTGATTCAGTCTCTGGGGCCAACGTCCTGACTTTC. Amino acid sequence: CATSDSVSGANVLTF.